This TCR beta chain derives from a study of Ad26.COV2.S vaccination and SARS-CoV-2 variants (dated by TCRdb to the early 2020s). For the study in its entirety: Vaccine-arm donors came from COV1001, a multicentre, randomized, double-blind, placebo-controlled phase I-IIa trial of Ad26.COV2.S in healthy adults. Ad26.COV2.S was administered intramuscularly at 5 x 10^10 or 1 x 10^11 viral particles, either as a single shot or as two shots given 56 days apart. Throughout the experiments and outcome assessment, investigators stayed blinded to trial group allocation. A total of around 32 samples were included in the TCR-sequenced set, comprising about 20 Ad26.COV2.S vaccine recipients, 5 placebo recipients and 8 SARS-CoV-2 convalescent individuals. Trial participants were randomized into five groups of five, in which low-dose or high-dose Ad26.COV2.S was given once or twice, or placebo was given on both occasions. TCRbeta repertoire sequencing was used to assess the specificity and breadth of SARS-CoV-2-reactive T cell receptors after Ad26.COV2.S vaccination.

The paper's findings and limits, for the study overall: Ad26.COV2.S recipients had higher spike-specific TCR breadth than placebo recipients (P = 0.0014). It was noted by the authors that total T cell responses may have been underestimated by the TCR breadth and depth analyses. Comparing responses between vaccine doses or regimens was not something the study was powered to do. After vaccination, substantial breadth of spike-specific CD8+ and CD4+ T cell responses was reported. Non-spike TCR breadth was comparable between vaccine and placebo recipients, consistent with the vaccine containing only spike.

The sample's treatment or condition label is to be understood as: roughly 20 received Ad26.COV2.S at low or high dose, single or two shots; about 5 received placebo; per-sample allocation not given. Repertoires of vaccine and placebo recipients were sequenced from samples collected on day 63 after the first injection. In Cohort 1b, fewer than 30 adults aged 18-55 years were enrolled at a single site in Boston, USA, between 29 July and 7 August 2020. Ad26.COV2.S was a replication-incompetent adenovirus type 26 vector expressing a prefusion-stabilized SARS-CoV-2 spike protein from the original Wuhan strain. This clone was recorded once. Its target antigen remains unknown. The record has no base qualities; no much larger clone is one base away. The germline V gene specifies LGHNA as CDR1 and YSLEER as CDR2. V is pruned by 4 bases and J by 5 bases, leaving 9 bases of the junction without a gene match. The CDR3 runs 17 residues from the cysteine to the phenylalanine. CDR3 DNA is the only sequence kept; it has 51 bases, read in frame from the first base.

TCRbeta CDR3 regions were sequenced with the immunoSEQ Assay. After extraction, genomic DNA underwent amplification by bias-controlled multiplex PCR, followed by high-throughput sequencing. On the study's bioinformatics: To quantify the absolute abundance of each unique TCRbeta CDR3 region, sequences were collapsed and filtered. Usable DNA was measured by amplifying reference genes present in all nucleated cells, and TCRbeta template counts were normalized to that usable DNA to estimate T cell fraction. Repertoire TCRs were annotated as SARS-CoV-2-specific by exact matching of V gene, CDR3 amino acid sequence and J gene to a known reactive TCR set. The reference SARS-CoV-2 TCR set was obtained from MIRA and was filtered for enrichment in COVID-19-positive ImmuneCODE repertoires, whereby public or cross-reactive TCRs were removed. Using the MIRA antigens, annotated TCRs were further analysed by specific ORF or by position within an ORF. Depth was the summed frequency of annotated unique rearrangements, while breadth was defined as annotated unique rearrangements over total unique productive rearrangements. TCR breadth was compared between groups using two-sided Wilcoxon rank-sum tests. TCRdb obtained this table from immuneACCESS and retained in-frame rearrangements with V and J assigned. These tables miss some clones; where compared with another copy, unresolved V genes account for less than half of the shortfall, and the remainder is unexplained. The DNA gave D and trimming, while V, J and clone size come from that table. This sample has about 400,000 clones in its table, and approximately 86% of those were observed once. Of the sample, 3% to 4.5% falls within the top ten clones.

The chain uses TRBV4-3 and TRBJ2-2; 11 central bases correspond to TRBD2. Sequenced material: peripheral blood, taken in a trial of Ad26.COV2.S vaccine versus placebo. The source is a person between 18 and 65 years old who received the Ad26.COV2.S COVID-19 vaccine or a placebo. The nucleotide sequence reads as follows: TGCGCCAGCAGCCGAGACGTGGGACTAGCGGTTACCGGGGAGCTGTTTTTT. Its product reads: CASSRDVGLAVTGELFF.